The T cell receptor (beta chain) under discussion was sequenced for a study of shared clonotypes between healthy human individuals. Across the whole study: Three plates were used per donor for CD4 naive, three for CD4 memory, two for CD8 naive and one for CD8 memory.

A word on this clone: Its antigen remains unknown.

Healthy HIV-negative adults with no recent acute infections or vaccinations were recruited as donors. Whole-study results and caveats: Blood was the sole source, and tissue repertoires probably differ. Clonotypes shared by all four sorted-subset donors had higher generation probabilities than non-shared clonotypes.

Trimming took off 4 bases at V and 2 bases at J, with 19 bases between the two ends. CDR3 size: 16 residues. CDR1 is SGDLS, CDR2 YYNGEE, per germline. Libraries were prepared by immunoSEQ multiplex PCR; TCRdb keeps only in-frame clonotypes and omits some of them. The table includes over a million clones, 95% to 97% detected once. The TCR sequence derives from a man in his thirties or forties in good health. Sequencing was performed on naive CD4+ T cells sorted from blood. Noted subset: CD45RA+ positively selected. The rearrangement joins TRBV9 to TRBJ2-7; no reliable D call. CDR3 loop: CASSKSPTNPPYEQYF. DNA of the CDR3: TGTGCCAGCAGCAAGAGCCCCACCAACCCCCCCTACGAGCAGTACTTC.